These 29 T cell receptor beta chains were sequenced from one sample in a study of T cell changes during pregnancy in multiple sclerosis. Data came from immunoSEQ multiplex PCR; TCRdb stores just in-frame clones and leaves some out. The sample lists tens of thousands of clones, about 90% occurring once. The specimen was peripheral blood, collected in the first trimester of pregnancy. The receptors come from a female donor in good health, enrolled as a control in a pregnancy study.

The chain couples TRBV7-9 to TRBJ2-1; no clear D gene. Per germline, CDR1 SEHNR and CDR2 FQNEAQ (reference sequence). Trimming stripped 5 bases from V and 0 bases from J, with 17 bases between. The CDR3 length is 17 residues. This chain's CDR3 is CASSPEVPVSSYNEQFF. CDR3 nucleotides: TGTGCCAGCAGCCCAGAGGTGCCGGTGAGCTCCTACAATGAGCAGTTCTTC. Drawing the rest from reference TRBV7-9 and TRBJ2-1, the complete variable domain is DTGVSQNPRHKITKRGQNVTFRCDPISEHNRLYWYRQTLGQGPEFLTYFQNEAQLEKSRLLSDRFSAERPKGSFSTLEIQRTEQGDSAMYLCASSPEVPVSSYNEQFFGPGTRLTVL.

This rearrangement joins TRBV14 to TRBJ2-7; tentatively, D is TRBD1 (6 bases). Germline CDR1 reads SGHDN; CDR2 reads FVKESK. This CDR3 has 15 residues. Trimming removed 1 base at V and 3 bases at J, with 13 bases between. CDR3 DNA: TGTGCCAGCAGCCAAGGGCGGACAGAAATCTACGAGCAGTACTTC. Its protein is CASSQGRTEIYEQYF.

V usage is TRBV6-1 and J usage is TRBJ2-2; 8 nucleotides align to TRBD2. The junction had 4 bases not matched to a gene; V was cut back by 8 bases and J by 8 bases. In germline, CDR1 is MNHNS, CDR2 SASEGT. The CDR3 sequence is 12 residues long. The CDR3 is CASREGGGELFF. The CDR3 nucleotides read TGTGCCAGCCGGGAGGGCGGGGGGGAGCTGTTTTTT.

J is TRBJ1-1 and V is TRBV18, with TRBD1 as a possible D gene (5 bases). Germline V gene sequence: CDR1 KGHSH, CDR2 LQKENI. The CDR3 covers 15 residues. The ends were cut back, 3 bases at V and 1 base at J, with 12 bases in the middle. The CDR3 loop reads CASSPGQATNTEAFF. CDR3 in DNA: TGTGCCAGCTCACCGGGGCAGGCGACGAACACTGAAGCTTTCTTT.

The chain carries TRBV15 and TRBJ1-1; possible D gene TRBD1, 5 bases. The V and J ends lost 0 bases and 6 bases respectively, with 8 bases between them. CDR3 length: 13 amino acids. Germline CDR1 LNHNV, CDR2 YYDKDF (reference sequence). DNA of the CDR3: TGTGCCACCAGCAGAGAAGGGGTTGCTGAAGCTTTCTTT. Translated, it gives CATSREGVAEAFF.

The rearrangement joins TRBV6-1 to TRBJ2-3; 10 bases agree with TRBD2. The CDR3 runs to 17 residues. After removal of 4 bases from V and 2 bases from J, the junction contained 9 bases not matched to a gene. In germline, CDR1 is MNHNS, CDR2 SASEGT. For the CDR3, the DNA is TGTGCCAGCAGTGCATATCGGCTAGCGGGAGTCACAGATACGCAGTATTTT. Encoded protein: CASSAYRLAGVTDTQYF.

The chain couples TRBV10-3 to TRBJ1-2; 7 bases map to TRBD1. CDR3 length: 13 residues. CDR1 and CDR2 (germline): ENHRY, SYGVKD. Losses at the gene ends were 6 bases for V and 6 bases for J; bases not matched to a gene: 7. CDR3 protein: CAISAGTVNGYTF. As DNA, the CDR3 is TGTGCCATCAGCGCCGGGACAGTTAATGGCTACACCTTC.

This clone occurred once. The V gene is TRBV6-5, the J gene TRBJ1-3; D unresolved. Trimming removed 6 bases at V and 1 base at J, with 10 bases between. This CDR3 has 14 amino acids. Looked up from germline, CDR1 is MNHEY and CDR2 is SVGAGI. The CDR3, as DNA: TGTGCCAGCAGCCTAACAGAGTCTGGAAACACCATATATTTT. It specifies CASSLTESGNTIYF.

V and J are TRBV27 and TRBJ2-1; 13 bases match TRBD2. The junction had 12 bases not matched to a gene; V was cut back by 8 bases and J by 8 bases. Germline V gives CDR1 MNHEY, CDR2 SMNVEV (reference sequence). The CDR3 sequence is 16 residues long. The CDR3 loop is CASLKRRTSGGDEQFF. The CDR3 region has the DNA TGTGCCAGCCTAAAACGAAGGACTAGCGGGGGCGATGAGCAGTTCTTC.

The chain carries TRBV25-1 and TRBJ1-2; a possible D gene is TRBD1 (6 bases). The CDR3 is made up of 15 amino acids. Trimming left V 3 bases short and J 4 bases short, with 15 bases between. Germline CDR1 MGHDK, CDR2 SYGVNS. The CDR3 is CASSETGGASYGYTF. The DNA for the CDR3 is TGTGCCAGCAGTGAGACGGGGGGGGCCTCCTATGGCTACACCTTC.

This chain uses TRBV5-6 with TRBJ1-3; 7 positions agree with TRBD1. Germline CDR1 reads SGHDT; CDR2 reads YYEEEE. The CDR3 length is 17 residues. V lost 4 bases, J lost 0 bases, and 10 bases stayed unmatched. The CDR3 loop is CASSTLTGQYSGNTIYF. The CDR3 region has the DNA TGTGCCAGCAGCACATTGACAGGGCAATACTCTGGAAACACCATATATTTT.

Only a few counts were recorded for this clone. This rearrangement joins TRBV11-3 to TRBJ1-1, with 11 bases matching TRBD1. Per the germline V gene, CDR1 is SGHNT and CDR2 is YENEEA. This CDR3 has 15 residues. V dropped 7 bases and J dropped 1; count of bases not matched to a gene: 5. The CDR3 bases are TGTGCCAGCATCAGGACAGGGGGCCCGAACACTGAAGCTTTCTTT. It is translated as CASIRTGGPNTEAFF.

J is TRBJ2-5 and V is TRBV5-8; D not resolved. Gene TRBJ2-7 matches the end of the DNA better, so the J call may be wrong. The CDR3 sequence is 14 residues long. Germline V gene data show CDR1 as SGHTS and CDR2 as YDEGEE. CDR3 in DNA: TGTGCCAGCAGCTTGGATCAGGCGACCTACGAGCAGTACTTC. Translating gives CASSLDQATYEQYF.

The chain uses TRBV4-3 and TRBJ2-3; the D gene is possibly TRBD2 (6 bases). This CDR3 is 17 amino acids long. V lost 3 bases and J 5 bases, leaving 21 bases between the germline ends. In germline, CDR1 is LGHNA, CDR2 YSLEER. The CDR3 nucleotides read TGCGCCAGCAGCCAGGCTGCGCGGGGCGATCCGGGAGATACGCAGTATTTT. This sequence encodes CASSQAARGDPGDTQYF.

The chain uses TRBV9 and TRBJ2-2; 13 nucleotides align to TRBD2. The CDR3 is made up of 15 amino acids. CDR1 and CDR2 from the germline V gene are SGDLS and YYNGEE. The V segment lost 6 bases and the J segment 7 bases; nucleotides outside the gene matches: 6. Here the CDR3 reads CASTPRLAGGGELFF. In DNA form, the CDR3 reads TGTGCCAGCACCCCCCGACTAGCGGGAGGCGGGGAGCTGTTTTTT.

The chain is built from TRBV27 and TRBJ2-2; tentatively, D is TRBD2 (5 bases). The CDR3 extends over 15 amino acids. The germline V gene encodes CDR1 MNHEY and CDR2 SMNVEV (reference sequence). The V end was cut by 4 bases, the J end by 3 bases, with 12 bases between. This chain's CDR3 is CASSSGIGYTGELFF. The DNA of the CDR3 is TGTGCCAGCAGTTCCGGGATAGGCTACACCGGGGAGCTGTTTTTT.

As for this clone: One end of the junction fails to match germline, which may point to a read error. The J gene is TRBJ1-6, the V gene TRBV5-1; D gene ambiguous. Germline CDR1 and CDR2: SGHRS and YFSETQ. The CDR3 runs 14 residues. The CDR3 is CANSLDPDNSPLHF. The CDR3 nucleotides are TGCGCCAACAGCTTGGATCCAGATAATTCACCCCTCCACTTT.

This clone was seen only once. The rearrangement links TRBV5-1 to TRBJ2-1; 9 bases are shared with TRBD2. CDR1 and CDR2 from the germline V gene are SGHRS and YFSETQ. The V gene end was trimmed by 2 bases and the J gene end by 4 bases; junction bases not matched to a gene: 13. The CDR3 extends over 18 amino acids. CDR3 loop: CASSFGVAGAQRYNEQFF. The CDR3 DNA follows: TGCGCCAGCAGCTTCGGAGTAGCGGGGGCCCAGAGATACAATGAGCAGTTCTTC.

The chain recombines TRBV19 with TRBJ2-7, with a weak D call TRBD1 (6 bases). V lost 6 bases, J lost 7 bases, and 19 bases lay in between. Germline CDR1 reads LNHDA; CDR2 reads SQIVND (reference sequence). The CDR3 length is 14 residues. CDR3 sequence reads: CASSTRTAPREQYF. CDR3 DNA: TGTGCCAGTAGCACACGGACAGCTCCCAGGGAGCAGTACTTC.

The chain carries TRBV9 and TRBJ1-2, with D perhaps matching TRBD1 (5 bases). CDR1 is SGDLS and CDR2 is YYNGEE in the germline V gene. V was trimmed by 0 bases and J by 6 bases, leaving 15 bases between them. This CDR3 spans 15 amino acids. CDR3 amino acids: CASSVATPGRHGYTF. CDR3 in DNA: TGTGCCAGCAGCGTAGCTACCCCAGGGCGCCATGGCTACACCTTC.

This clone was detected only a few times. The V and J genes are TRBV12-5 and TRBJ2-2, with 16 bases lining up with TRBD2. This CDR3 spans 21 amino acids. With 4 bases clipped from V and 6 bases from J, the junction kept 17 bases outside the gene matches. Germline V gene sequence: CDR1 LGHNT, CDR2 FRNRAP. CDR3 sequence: CASGSSTKPPGLAGGAGELFF. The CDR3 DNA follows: TGTGCTAGTGGTTCCTCAACAAAACCTCCGGGACTAGCGGGGGGGGCCGGGGAGCTGTTTTTT.

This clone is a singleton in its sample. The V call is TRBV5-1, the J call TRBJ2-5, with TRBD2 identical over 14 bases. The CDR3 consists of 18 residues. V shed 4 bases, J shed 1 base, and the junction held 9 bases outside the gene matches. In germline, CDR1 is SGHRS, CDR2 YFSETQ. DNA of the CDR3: TGCGCCAGCAGCCTTTCTCCAGGACTAGCGGGAGGCCAAGAGACCCAGTACTTC. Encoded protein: CASSLSPGLAGGQETQYF.

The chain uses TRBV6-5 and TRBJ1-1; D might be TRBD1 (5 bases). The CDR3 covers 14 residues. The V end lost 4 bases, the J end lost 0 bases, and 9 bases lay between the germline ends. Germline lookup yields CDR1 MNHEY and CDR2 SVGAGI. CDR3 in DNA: TGTGCCAGCAGTTCGGGGGGAATGAACACTGAAGCTTTCTTT. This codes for CASSSGGMNTEAFF.

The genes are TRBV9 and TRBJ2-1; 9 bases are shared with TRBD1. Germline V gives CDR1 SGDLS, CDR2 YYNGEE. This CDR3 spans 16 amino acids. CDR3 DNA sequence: TGTGCAAGCCCCGGCCACAGGGGGCATGTGTACAATGAGCAGTTCTTC. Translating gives CASPGHRGHVYNEQFF.

CDR3 sequence reads: CASSVGGRADTQYF. The CDR3 nucleotides read TGTGCCAGCAGCGTAGGAGGCCGCGCAGATACGCAGTATTTT. The chain employs TRBV9 and TRBJ2-3; D remains ambiguous. CDR1 and CDR2 from the germline V gene are SGDLS and YYNGEE. Trimming left V 0 bases short and J 4 bases short, with 9 bases between. CDR3 length: 14 residues.

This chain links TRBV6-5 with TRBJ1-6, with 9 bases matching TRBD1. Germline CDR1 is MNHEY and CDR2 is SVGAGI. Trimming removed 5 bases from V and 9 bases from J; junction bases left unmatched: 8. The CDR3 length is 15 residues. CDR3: CASSRFTGGGSPLHF. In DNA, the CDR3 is TGTGCCAGCAGTCGGTTCACAGGGGGCGGTTCACCCCTCCACTTT.

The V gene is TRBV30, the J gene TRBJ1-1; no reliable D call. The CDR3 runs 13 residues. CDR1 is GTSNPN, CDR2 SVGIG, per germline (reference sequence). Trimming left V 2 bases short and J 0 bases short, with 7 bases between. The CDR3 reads CAWSRVMNTEAFF. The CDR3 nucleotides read TGTGCCTGGAGTCGGGTCATGAACACTGAAGCTTTCTTT.

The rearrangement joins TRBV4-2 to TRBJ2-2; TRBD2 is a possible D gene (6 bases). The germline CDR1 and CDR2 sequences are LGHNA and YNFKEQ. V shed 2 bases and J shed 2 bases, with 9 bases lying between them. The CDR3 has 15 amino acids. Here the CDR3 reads CASSQRLENTGELFF. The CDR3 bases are TGTGCCAGCAGCCAACGACTAGAAAACACCGGGGAGCTGTTTTTT.

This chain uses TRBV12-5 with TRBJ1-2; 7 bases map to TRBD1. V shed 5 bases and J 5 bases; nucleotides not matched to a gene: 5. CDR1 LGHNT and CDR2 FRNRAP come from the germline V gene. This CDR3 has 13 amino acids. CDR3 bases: TGTGCTAGTGGTCCACAGGGGACTTATGGCTACACCTTC. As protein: CASGPQGTYGYTF.